These T cell receptor beta chains were read from a single sample in a study of vaccination and CD4 T cells after COVID-19. In TCRdb, the PCR reads were re-called with MiXCR into one record per CDR3 protein. The sample holds 28,000 or so distinct CDR3 sequences, approximately 53% seen once. Sample: CD4+ T cells from blood, taken about 7 months after SARS-CoV-2 vaccination. The receptors originated from a human donor who had recovered from COVID-19. The CDR3 runs from the conserved cysteine through the conserved F or W. A D gene is named only where the DNA matches it firmly. A row's size may be missing; if present it is once, few, many or a size class.

V gene: TRBV7-2
clone size: .
D gene: TRBD1
J gene: TRBJ2-5
CDR3 DNA: TGTGCCAGCAGCTTTTCGTGGGGACAGGGGGGGGAGACCCAGTACTTC
CDR3 protein: CASSFSWGQGGETQYF

V gene: TRBV2
clone size: .
D gene: TRBD1
J gene: TRBJ2-7
CDR3 DNA: TGTGCCAGCAAGGATCGGACAGGGCCCGACGAGCAGTACTTC
CDR3 protein: CASKDRTGPDEQYF

V gene: TRBV20-1
clone size: once
D gene: TRBD1
J gene: TRBJ2-7
CDR3 DNA: TGCAGTGCAGCCGGGACAGGGACCGACGAGCAGTACTTC
CDR3 protein: CSAAGTGTDEQYF

V gene: TRBV6-1
clone size: .
D gene: TRBD2
J gene: TRBJ2-1
CDR3 DNA: TGTGCCAGCAGACACACTAGCGAGGAGTACAATGAGCAGTTCTTC
CDR3 protein: CASRHTSEEYNEQFF

V gene: TRBV20-1
clone size: .
D gene: TRBD2
J gene: TRBJ2-1
CDR3 DNA: TGCAGTGTACTTAGCGGGACAAGCTCCTACAATGAGCAGTTCTTC
CDR3 protein: CSVLSGTSSYNEQFF

V gene: TRBV6-1
clone size: .
D gene: TRBD1
J gene: TRBJ1-2
CDR3 DNA: TGTGCCAGCAGTGAAGCCAGGGGGTATGGCTACACCTTC
CDR3 protein: CASSEARGYGYTF

V gene: TRBV20-1
clone size: .
D gene: .
J gene: TRBJ2-3
CDR3 DNA: TGCAGTGCTAGAGGGGGCCAGGGCCGAGAGGCTGGCACAGATACGCAGTATTTT
CDR3 protein: CSARGGQGREAGTDTQYF

V gene: TRBV7-2
clone size: .
D gene: TRBD1
J gene: TRBJ2-5
CDR3 DNA: TGTGCCAGCAGCTCACCGGACAGGAAAGAGACCCAGTACTTC
CDR3 protein: CASSSPDRKETQYF

V gene: TRBV6-1
clone size: few
D gene: TRBD1
J gene: TRBJ2-7
CDR3 DNA: TGTGCCAGCAGTGAAGAGGGGACAGGGGCCTACGAGCAGTACTTC
CDR3 protein: CASSEEGTGAYEQYF

V gene: TRBV20-1
clone size: .
D gene: .
J gene: TRBJ2-5
CDR3 DNA: TGCAGTGCTAGACCTACTAGGGAGGAGACCCAGTACTTC
CDR3 protein: CSARPTREETQYF

V gene: TRBV29-1
clone size: few
D gene: .
J gene: TRBJ1-5
CDR3 DNA: TGCAGCGTTCCTGACAGGCCCCTTGACCCCCAGCATTTT
CDR3 protein: CSVPDRPLDPQHF

V gene: TRBV7-6
clone size: .
D gene: TRBD2
J gene: TRBJ2-7
CDR3 DNA: TGTGCCAGCAGCTTAGCGCTAGCGGTACCCAGCTCCTACGAGCAGTACTTC
CDR3 protein: CASSLALAVPSSYEQYF

V gene: TRBV11-3
clone size: .
D gene: .
J gene: TRBJ1-1
CDR3 DNA: TGTGCCAGCAGCTTAGATGGAAGGGGCGGAAGTACTGAAGCTTTCTTT
CDR3 protein: CASSLDGRGGSTEAFF

V gene: TRBV7-9
clone size: .
D gene: .
J gene: TRBJ2-1
CDR3 DNA: TGTGCCAGCAGCTTAGAACCGGGAGTCAATGAGCAGTTCTTC
CDR3 protein: CASSLEPGVNEQFF

V gene: TRBV6-2/TRBV6-3
clone size: medium-sized
D gene: .
J gene: TRBJ1-5
CDR3 DNA: TGTGCCAGCAGTTACTCGACAGACACTCAGCCCCAGCATTTT
CDR3 protein: CASSYSTDTQPQHF

V gene: TRBV7-2
clone size: .
D gene: .
J gene: TRBJ2-7
CDR3 DNA: TGTGCCAGTGGGACCCCGAGCTCCTACGAGCAGTACTTC
CDR3 protein: CASGTPSSYEQYF

V gene: TRBV6-4
clone size: .
D gene: TRBD2
J gene: TRBJ2-1
CDR3 DNA: TGTGCCAGCAGTGAAGGGGCGGGAGGGCCCATAAATGAGCAGTTCTTC
CDR3 protein: CASSEGAGGPINEQFF

V gene: TRBV19
clone size: .
D gene: .
J gene: TRBJ2-6
CDR3 DNA: TGTGCCAGCAACCGGTACGGTCCCGTCTCTGGGGCCAACGTCCTGACTTTC
CDR3 protein: CASNRYGPVSGANVLTF

V gene: TRBV20-1
clone size: .
D gene: .
J gene: TRBJ2-7
CDR3 DNA: TGCAGTGCTAGGGACAGCAGCTCCTACGAGCAGTACTTC
CDR3 protein: CSARDSSSYEQYF

V gene: TRBV2
clone size: once
D gene: TRBD1
J gene: TRBJ2-7
CDR3 DNA: TGTGCCAGCAGGCCGGGACAGGGAGTGGGGGGCGACGAGCAGTACTTC
CDR3 protein: CASRPGQGVGGDEQYF

V gene: TRBV6-1
clone size: few
D gene: .
J gene: TRBJ1-6
CDR3 DNA: TGTGCCAGCAGGGGCATTGGGGGGGCGGTACATAATTCACCCCTCCACTTT
CDR3 protein: CASRGIGGAVHNSPLHF

V gene: TRBV6-1
clone size: .
D gene: TRBD2
J gene: TRBJ2-6
CDR3 DNA: TGTGCCAGCAGTCCGGGACTAGCTGGGGCCAACGTCCTGACTTTC
CDR3 protein: CASSPGLAGANVLTF

V gene: TRBV7-9
clone size: .
D gene: .
J gene: TRBJ1-5
CDR3 DNA: TGTGCCACAGGGAATAGCAATCAGCCCCAGCATTTT
CDR3 protein: CATGNSNQPQHF

V gene: TRBV20-1
clone size: .
D gene: TRBD2
J gene: TRBJ2-5
CDR3 DNA: TGCAGTGCTAGAGATTCGAGACTAGCGGGAAGTCAAGAGACCCAGTACTTC
CDR3 protein: CSARDSRLAGSQETQYF

V gene: TRBV12-3/TRBV12-4
clone size: once
D gene: .
J gene: TRBJ2-1
CDR3 DNA: TGTGCCAGCAGTTTAGCGGGAGGGGGGCCTGAGCAGTTCTTC
CDR3 protein: CASSLAGGGPEQFF

V gene: TRBV20-1
clone size: .
D gene: .
J gene: TRBJ1-2
CDR3 DNA: TGCAGTGGGGGCTCGGGGTCAAACTATGGCTACACCTTC
CDR3 protein: CSGGSGSNYGYTF

V gene: TRBV20-1
clone size: .
D gene: .
J gene: TRBJ2-1
CDR3 DNA: TGCAGTGCTAGGGGACCGCGGGGGCAGGATGAGCAGTTCTTC
CDR3 protein: CSARGPRGQDEQFF

V gene: TRBV7-9
clone size: few
D gene: .
J gene: TRBJ2-1
CDR3 DNA: TGTGCCAGCAGCTTAGGGCGGTACAATGAGCAGTTCTTC
CDR3 protein: CASSLGRYNEQFF

V gene: TRBV20-1
clone size: .
D gene: .
J gene: TRBJ2-1
CDR3 DNA: TGCAGTGCCACGGAAAAATACAATGAGCAGTTCTTC
CDR3 protein: CSATEKYNEQFF

V gene: TRBV27
clone size: few
D gene: .
J gene: TRBJ2-6
CDR3 DNA: TGTGCCAGCAGTTCCCTCTATTCTGGGGCCAACGTCCTGACTTTC
CDR3 protein: CASSSLYSGANVLTF

V gene: TRBV10-3
clone size: .
D gene: TRBD1
J gene: TRBJ1-1
CDR3 DNA: TGTGCCATCGGGTCGACTCGACAGGGGGACACTGAAGCTTTCTTT
CDR3 protein: CAIGSTRQGDTEAFF

V gene: TRBV27
clone size: few
D gene: .
J gene: TRBJ2-7
CDR3 DNA: TGTGCCAGCAGTTTCGGCGCGAGCCACTACGAGCAGTACTTC
CDR3 protein: CASSFGASHYEQYF

V gene: TRBV6-2/TRBV6-3
clone size: .
D gene: .
J gene: TRBJ2-3
CDR3 DNA: TGTGCCAGCAGTTACCTTGGACTGGAGGGATACACAGATACGCAGTATTTT
CDR3 protein: CASSYLGLEGYTDTQYF

V gene: TRBV28
clone size: .
D gene: TRBD1
J gene: TRBJ1-2
CDR3 DNA: TGTGCCAGTTGCTCAGACAGGGGTAACTGTGGCTACACCTTC
CDR3 protein: CASCSDRGNCGYTF